Sequencing of this T cell receptor (beta chain) was carried out in a study of blood T cell repertoires in COVID-19. As for the study in general: Samples of COVID-19 (acute and convalescent) were obtained from the United States, Italy and Spain. The analysed material was cDNA or gDNA that came from T cells, B-cell-depleted T cells, or PBMCs.

V was trimmed by 0 bases and J by 1 base, leaving 6 bases between them. This CDR3 contains 14 residues. Germline-derived CDR1 and CDR2 are KGHSH and LQKENI. In the authors' workflow: Amplification of reference gene primers was used by the study to estimate nucleated cell counts. Sequencing used immunoSEQ multiplex PCR; TCRdb keeps in-frame clones, though not all of them. That table supplies the V and J calls and clone size; D and trimming were determined from the DNA. The data contain around 97,000 clones, around nine tenths of them singletons. The rearrangement uses TRBV18 and TRBJ1-1; TRBD1 might be the D (5 bases). The specimen was peripheral blood. The TCR was taken from a woman aged 80 or over in a cohort sampled during active COVID-19. The CDR3 DNA follows: TGTGCCAGCTCACCACCCCAGGGGAACACTGAAGCTTTCTTT. Translation gives CASSPPQGNTEAFF.